This T cell receptor (beta chain) appears in the sequencing data of a study of type 1 and type 2 diabetes patients. General study points: Age and gender were not matched between study groups. Type 2 diabetes and control samples shared highly correlated V and J usage, averaging approximately 0.97. Highly-expanded CD4+ clones were few in type 2 diabetes, median one, 3.9% of reads.

PCR was run on genomic DNA. Multiplex PCR with 30 forward and 13 reverse primers amplified the TCR beta CDR3. TCRdb fed the multiplex PCR reads into MiXCR, producing one record per CDR3 protein. The sample records a few hundred thousand distinct CDR3 sequences, roughly 50% being singletons. Concerning this clonotype itself: Its specificity is unknown.

Donors had no other autoimmune disease or infection in four weeks. CDR3 length: 14 amino acids. CDR1 MGHRA and CDR2 YSYEKL come from the germline V gene. Between the trimmed V and J ends, which lost 4 bases and 5 bases, there was a span of 11 bases. The chain couples TRBV4-1 to TRBJ1-4, with D possibly TRBD1 on 5 matching bases. The sequenced sample was peripheral blood mononuclear cells (PBMCs). The sequence derives from a man between 18 and 29 years old with type 2 diabetes. CDR3 in amino acids: CASSRRTRNEKLFF. The DNA of the CDR3 is TGCGCCAGCAGCCGCCGGACAAGGAATGAAAAACTGTTTTTT.